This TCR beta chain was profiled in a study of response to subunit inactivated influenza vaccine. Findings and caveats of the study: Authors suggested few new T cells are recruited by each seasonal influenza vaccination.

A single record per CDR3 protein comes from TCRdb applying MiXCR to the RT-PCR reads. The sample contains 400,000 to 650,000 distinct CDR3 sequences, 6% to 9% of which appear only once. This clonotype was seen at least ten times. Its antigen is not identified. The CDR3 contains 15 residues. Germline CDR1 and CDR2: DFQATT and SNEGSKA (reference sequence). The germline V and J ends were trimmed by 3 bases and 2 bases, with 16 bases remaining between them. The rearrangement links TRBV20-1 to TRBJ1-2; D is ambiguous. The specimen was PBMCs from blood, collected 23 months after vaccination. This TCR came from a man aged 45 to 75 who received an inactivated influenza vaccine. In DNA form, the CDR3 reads TGCAGTGCTAGGACGTCCCTCGGGAGGAACTATGGCTACACCTTC. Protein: CSARTSLGRNYGYTF.